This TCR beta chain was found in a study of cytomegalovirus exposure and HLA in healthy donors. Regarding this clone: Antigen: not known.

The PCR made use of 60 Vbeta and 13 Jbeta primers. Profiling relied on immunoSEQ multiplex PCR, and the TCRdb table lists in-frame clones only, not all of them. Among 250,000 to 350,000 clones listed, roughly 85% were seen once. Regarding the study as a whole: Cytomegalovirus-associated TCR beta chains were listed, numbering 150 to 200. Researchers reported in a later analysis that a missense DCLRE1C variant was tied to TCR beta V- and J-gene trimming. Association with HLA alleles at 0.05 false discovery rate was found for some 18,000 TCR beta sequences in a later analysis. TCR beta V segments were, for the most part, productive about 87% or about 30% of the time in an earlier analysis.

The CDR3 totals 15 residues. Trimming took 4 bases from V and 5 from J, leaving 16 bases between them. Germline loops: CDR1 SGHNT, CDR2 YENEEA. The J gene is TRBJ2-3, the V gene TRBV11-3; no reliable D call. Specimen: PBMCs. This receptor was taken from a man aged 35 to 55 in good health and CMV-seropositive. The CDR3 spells CASSSLPTTGDTQYF. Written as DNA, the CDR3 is TGTGCCAGCAGCTCTCTACCAACGACGGGAGATACGCAGTATTTT.